This is a list of T cell receptor beta chains from one sample in a study of cytomegalovirus exposure and HLA in healthy donors. Libraries were prepared by immunoSEQ multiplex PCR; TCRdb keeps only in-frame clonotypes and omits some of them. This table holds 150,000 to 200,000 clones, more than 70% found once. The specimen sequenced was PBMCs. The receptors were gathered from a woman in her thirties or forties in good health and CMV-seronegative. Each CDR3 is given with its conserved first and last residue. Fields, in order: clone size, V gene, D gene, J gene, CDR3 DNA, CDR3 protein. A D gene is named only where the DNA matches it firmly. Clone sizes are given selectively: once, few, many, or a class where the clone is expanded.

clone_size: -; v_call: TRBV27; d_call: TRBD1; j_call: TRBJ1-2; cdr3_nt: TGTGCCAGCAGTTTATTTCTCATCGGGACAGGGGTCTATGGCTACACCTTC; cdr3_aa: CASSLFLIGTGVYGYTF
clone_size: -; v_call: TRBV27; d_call: TRBD2; j_call: TRBJ2-2; cdr3_nt: TGTGCCACCACCCCCGAGTTGTGGGAGGGGAACACCGGGGAGCTGTTTTTT; cdr3_aa: CATTPELWEGNTGELFF
clone_size: -; v_call: TRBV5-8; d_call: TRBD1; j_call: TRBJ2-5; cdr3_nt: TGTGCCAGCAGCTCTAGACAGGGCCAAGAGACCCAGTACTTC; cdr3_aa: CASSSRQGQETQYF
clone_size: -; v_call: TRBV5-4; d_call: TRBD1; j_call: TRBJ1-4; cdr3_nt: TGTGCCAGCAGTCAAGAGACAGGGGGTAATGAAAAACTGTTTTTT; cdr3_aa: CASSQETGGNEKLFF
clone_size: -; v_call: TRBV7-7; d_call: TRBD2; j_call: TRBJ2-1; cdr3_nt: TGTGCTAGCAGCCGGGGGACTAGCGGGAGGTTTAGCAATGAGCAGTTCTTC; cdr3_aa: CASSRGTSGRFSNEQFF
clone_size: -; v_call: TRBV5-1; d_call: TRBD2; j_call: TRBJ2-3; cdr3_nt: TGCGCCAGCAGCTTCCTGGGACTAGCGGGAGGGCCTACAGATACGCAGTATTTT; cdr3_aa: CASSFLGLAGGPTDTQYF
clone_size: -; v_call: TRBV19; d_call: -; j_call: TRBJ2-3; cdr3_nt: TGTGCCAGTAGTTTTCGGGGGTCTAGCACAGATACGCAGTATTTT; cdr3_aa: CASSFRGSSTDTQYF
clone_size: -; v_call: TRBV28; d_call: -; j_call: TRBJ1-4; cdr3_nt: TGTGCCAGCAGTTTATGGGCGGATGAAAAACTGTTTTTT; cdr3_aa: CASSLWADEKLFF
clone_size: once; v_call: TRBV5-1; d_call: -; j_call: TRBJ2-3; cdr3_nt: TGCGCCAGCAGCTTGGCCCTGGGAGGTTCCACAGATACGCAGTATTTT; cdr3_aa: CASSLALGGSTDTQYF
clone_size: -; v_call: TRBV11-2; d_call: -; j_call: TRBJ1-1; cdr3_nt: TGTGCCAGCAGCTTAGAGGCACGGAACACTGAAGCTTTCTTT; cdr3_aa: CASSLEARNTEAFF
clone_size: -; v_call: TRBV18; d_call: -; j_call: TRBJ2-5; cdr3_nt: TGTGCCAGCTCGACAGGACAAGAGACCCAGTACTTC; cdr3_aa: CASSTGQETQYF
clone_size: -; v_call: TRBV21-1; d_call: -; j_call: TRBJ1-5; cdr3_nt: TGTGCCAGCAGCAAACAACAGGGTAATCAGCCCCAGCATTTT; cdr3_aa: CASSKQQGNQPQHF